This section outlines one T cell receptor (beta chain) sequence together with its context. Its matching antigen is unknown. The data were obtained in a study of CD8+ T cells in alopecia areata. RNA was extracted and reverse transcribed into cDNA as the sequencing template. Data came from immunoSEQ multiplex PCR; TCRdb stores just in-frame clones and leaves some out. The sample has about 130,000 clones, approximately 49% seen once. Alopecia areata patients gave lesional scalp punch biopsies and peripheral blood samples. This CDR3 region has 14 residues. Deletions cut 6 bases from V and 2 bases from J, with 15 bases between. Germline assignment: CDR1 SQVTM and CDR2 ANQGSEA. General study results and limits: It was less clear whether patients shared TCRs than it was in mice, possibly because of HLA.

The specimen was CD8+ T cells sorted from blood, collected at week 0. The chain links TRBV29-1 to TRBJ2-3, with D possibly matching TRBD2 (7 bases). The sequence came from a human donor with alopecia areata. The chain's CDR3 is CSVLSGGSTDTQYF. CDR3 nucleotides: TGCAGCGTGCTCTCGGGGGGCTCCACAGATACGCAGTATTTT.